This TCR beta chain was identified during a study of brain T cells in children with intractable seizures. General study findings and limits: Pre-surgery blood may have been undersampled, hiding some clones. Viral specificity was inferred only from CDR3 similarity; HCMV serostatus was unknown.

Before surgery, patients took at least one anti-epileptic drug. With regard to this clone: The antigen is unknown. Mismatch with germline at one junction end may stem from a read error.

The germline V gene has CDR1 SGHKS and CDR2 YYEKEE (reference sequence). This CDR3 is 15 amino acids long. Profiling relied on immunoSEQ multiplex PCR, and the TCRdb table lists in-frame clones only, not all of them. The table lists tens of thousands of clones, approximately 94% of them singletons. Sequencing was performed on peripheral blood, taken at surgery. This receptor was taken from a boy younger than two with tuberous sclerosis and intractable seizures. The V and J genes are TRBV5-5 and TRBJ1-2; tentatively, D is TRBD1 (5 bases). As DNA, the CDR3 is TGTGCCAGCAGCTTTAGACGAGGGGCCGTATTTGGTGTGTCCTTC. This sequence encodes CASSFRRGAVFGVSF.